This TCR beta chain derives from a study of shared clonotypes between healthy human individuals. About the study: CD4 naive and memory got three plates each, CD8 naive two, CD8 memory one. Findings of the study overall: Among donors, sharing of clonotypes was expected to be affected by sequencing depth. Of the naive CD4 clonotypes, around 5% were shared across a few donors.

CDR3 length: 15 residues. The V and J ends lost 1 base and 3 bases, in that order; junction bases with no gene match: 5. The germline V gene encodes CDR1 SGHNT and CDR2 YENEEA. Comments on this clone: Its antigen is not known.

Sequencing was performed with immunoSEQ multiplex PCR; in TCRdb, only in-frame clones are kept and a portion is missing. Counted here are approximately 1,500,000 clones, nearly 99% occurring once; the ten biggest clones make up roughly 0.45%. This receptor was obtained from a man aged 25-45 years in good health. V gene TRBV11-3 combines with J gene TRBJ2-7, with TRBD1 matching over 8 bases. Sequencing was performed on naive CD4+ T cells sorted from blood. The subset was: CD45RA+ positively selected. The CDR3 region is CASSLGETGDYEQYF. The CDR3 bases are TGTGCCAGCAGCTTAGGGGAGACAGGGGACTACGAGCAGTACTTC.